What follows are 13 T cell receptor beta chains derived from one specimen sequenced in a study of blood T cell repertoires in COVID-19. Profiled with immunoSEQ multiplex PCR; TCRdb holds only in-frame clones, not every one. The profile shows roughly 92,000 clones, nearly 90% of them singletons. Sequences were obtained from peripheral blood. These TCRs come from a woman aged 80 or older with active or convalescent COVID-19.

V usage is TRBV15 and J usage is TRBJ1-1, with D unresolved. Trimming took off 3 bases at V and 8 bases at J, with 19 bases between the two ends. This CDR3 is built from 15 residues. Germline V lookup: CDR1 LNHNV, CDR2 YYDKDF (reference sequence). The CDR3 coding sequence is TGTGCCACCAGCAGCGAGTCGCACAGTACCAGGGAAGCTTTCTTT. Translation gives CATSSESHSTREAFF.

This rearrangement joins TRBV6-2 or TRBV6-3 to TRBJ1-5, with 7 positions matching TRBD1. CDR1 MNHEY and CDR2 SVGEGT come from the germline V gene. The CDR3 contains 18 residues. J was trimmed by 0 bases and V by 4 bases; bases with no gene match: 12. CDR3 sequence reads: CASSWIGRQGFSNQPQHF. The CDR3 coding sequence is TGTGCCAGCAGTTGGATAGGGAGACAGGGATTTAGCAATCAGCCCCAGCATTTT.

The genes are TRBV6-6 and TRBJ2-1; D perhaps matches TRBD2 (6 bases). V was cut by 6 bases and J by 5 bases, with 17 bases left in between. Germline-derived CDR1 and CDR2 are MNHNY and SVGAGI (reference sequence). There are 15 residues in the CDR3. In nucleotides, the CDR3 is TGTGCCAGCAGCCCTCTAGCGCGAGGGAACAATGAGCAGTTCTTC. This encodes CASSPLARGNNEQFF.

CDR3 sequence: CASVLGGNTEAFF. The CDR3 nucleotides are TGTGCTAGTGTTCTCGGGGGGAACACTGAAGCTTTCTTT. The chain is built from TRBV12-5 and TRBJ1-1; tentative D call: TRBD1 (5 bases). V lost 7 bases and J 1 base, leaving 10 bases between the germline ends. Germline V gene lookup returns CDR1 LGHNT and CDR2 FRNRAP. The CDR3 runs 13 residues.

The chain joins TRBV6-5 to TRBJ1-3; D gene uncertain. This CDR3 contains 16 residues. CDR1 is MNHEY and CDR2 is SVGAGI in the germline V gene. Trimming stripped 4 bases from V and 0 bases from J, with 13 bases between. The CDR3 sequence is CASSLTGASSGNTIYF. CDR3 nucleotides: TGTGCCAGCAGTTTGACTGGAGCCTCCTCTGGAAACACCATATATTTT.

This clone has only a few counts. The chain has TRBV2 and TRBJ1-1, with D unclear. The CDR3 is 13 amino acids. Per germline, CDR1 SNHLY and CDR2 FYNNEI. V lost 2 bases and J lost 8, with 12 bases in between. The CDR3 region is CASSEQAPGEAFF. The CDR3 bases are TGTGCCAGCAGTGAACAGGCCCCGGGAGAAGCTTTCTTT.

The V and J genes are TRBV2 and TRBJ2-7, with 7 bases that match TRBD2. The ends lost 8 bases at V and 2 bases at J; junction bases unmatched: 9. CDR1 is SNHLY and CDR2 is FYNNEI in the germline V gene. The CDR3 loop spans 14 amino acids. In nucleotides, the CDR3 is TGTGCCAGCTCCTTCGGGGGGAGTGCCTACGAGCAGTACTTC. Encoded protein: CASSFGGSAYEQYF.

This chain uses TRBV6-5 with TRBJ1-5; D gene unclear. In germline, CDR1 is MNHEY, CDR2 SVGAGI. Deletions cut 6 bases from V and 4 bases from J, with 16 bases between. CDR3 length: 15 amino acids. Here the CDR3 DNA reads TGTGCCAGCAGCCGGCTGGCTACGGAGAATCAGCCCCAGCATTTT. Residues: CASSRLATENQPQHF.

In this sample, this clone turned up once. The chain recombines TRBV3-1 (or the pseudogene TRBV3-2) with TRBJ1-2; 8 positions agree with TRBD1. CDR3 size: 17 residues. V gave up 4 bases and J gave up 3 bases; unmatched junction bases: 13. Germline lookup yields CDR1 LGHDT and CDR2 YNNKEL (reference sequence). Written as DNA, the CDR3 is TGTGCCAGCAGCCTCTTCGGACAGGGTAAGAAAGACTATGGCTACACCTTC. Translating it yields CASSLFGQGKKDYGYTF.

CDR3 nucleotide sequence: TGTGCCAGCTCACCAGCCGGGACAGGGGGAGAGACCCAGTACTTC. Protein product: CASSPAGTGGETQYF. The chain joins TRBV18 to TRBJ2-5, with 11 nucleotides matching TRBD1. Per the germline V gene, CDR1 is KGHSH and CDR2 is LQKENI. The CDR3 loop spans 15 amino acids. V dropped 2 bases and J dropped 4; count of bases not matched to a gene: 3.

The J gene is TRBJ1-2, the V gene TRBV29-1; no clear D gene. The length of the CDR3 is 14 residues. Trimming took 5 bases from V and 8 from J, leaving 21 bases between them. Looked up from germline, CDR1 is SQVTM and CDR2 is ANQGSEA. CDR3 amino acids: CSVHQRFESFGYTF. The CDR3 nucleotides read TGCAGCGTTCATCAACGTTTTGAGTCTTTCGGCTACACCTTC.

V gene TRBV3-1 (or the pseudogene TRBV3-2) combines with J gene TRBJ2-1; D is perhaps TRBD2 (5 bases). With 3 bases removed from V and 10 bases from J, the gap between germline ends came to 7 bases. In germline, CDR1 is LGHDT, CDR2 YNNKEL (reference sequence). The CDR3 has 11 residues. CDR3 nucleotide sequence: TGTGCCAGCAGCCAGGACTTGGAGCAGTTCTTC. Its translation: CASSQDLEQFF.

The chain joins TRBV6-6 to TRBJ1-1, with a weak D call TRBD1 (5 bases). Trimming took 4 bases from V and 0 from J, leaving 9 bases between them. From germline, CDR1 is MNHNY and CDR2 SVGAGI (reference sequence). This CDR3 comprises 14 residues. CDR3 loop: CASSSKGLNTEAFF. As DNA, the CDR3 is TGTGCCAGCAGTTCAAAGGGGCTGAACACTGAAGCTTTCTTT.